These 15 T cell receptor beta chains originate from one sample sequenced in a study of OX40 agonist ivuxolimab in advanced cancers. Clones were sequenced by immunoSEQ multiplex PCR, and TCRdb holds only the in-frame ones, with some missing. The repertoire holds approximately 90,000 clones, with about 91% as singletons. The sample in question was CD4+ or CD8+ T cells sorted from blood, obtained in a trial of the OX40 agonist ivuxolimab. The receptors derive from an adult with an advanced solid tumor such as melanoma, head and neck, liver or kidney cancer.

V is TRBV19 and J is TRBJ2-5; tentatively, D is TRBD1 (5 bases). V was trimmed by 11 bases and J by 5 bases, leaving 12 bases between them. This CDR3 spans 11 amino acids. CDR1 is LNHDA, CDR2 SQIVND, per germline (reference sequence). The CDR3: CASKAGETQYF. The DNA for the CDR3 is TGTGCCTCAAAGGCAGGGGAGACCCAGTACTTC.

This rearrangement joins TRBV19 to TRBJ1-5; 9 bases match TRBD1. V lost 5 bases and J lost 1; bases outside the gene matches: 3. This CDR3 region has 15 residues. CDR1 is LNHDA and CDR2 is SQIVND in the germline V gene (reference sequence). CDR3 in DNA: TGTGCCAGTAGTTTACAGGGGGCGAGCAATCAGCCCCAGCATTTT. Protein sequence: CASSLQGASNQPQHF. The whole variable domain, remainder taken from reference TRBV19 and TRBJ1-5, is DGGITQSPKYLFRKEGQNVTLSCEQNLNHDAMYWYRQDPGQGLRLIYYSQIVNDFQKGDIAEGYSVSREKKESFPLTVTSAQKNPTAFYLCASSLQGASNQPQHFGDGTRLSIL.

J is TRBJ2-7 and V is TRBV4-1; 7 bases are shared with TRBD1. Per germline, CDR1 MGHRA and CDR2 YSYEKL. The CDR3 sequence is 16 residues long. V shed 0 bases and J 2 bases; nucleotides not matched to a gene: 7. Here the CDR3 reads CASSQDLRRGTYEQYF. DNA of the CDR3: TGCGCCAGCAGCCAAGATCTACGCAGGGGGACCTACGAGCAGTACTTC.

This clone was seen just once. This chain uses TRBV5-4 with TRBJ2-7; TRBD1 agrees at 9 bases. CDR1 is SGHNT, CDR2 YYREEE, per germline (reference sequence). Germline trimming cut 2 bases from V and 5 bases from J; bases unmatched to any gene: 11. The CDR3 totals 16 residues. CDR3 in amino acids: CASSLRTGGRVDEQYF. The CDR3 nucleotides read TGTGCCAGCAGCTTAAGAACAGGGGGCAGAGTAGACGAGCAGTACTTC.

This sequence joins TRBV6-1 and TRBJ1-2; 9 nucleotides align to TRBD1. Unmatched junction bases numbered 10, after V lost 7 bases and J lost 7 bases. The CDR3 loop spans 14 amino acids. Germline-derived CDR1 and CDR2 are MNHNS and SASEGT. Here the CDR3 DNA reads TGTGCCAGCACCAGGGGGACAGGGAGGGGTGGCTACACCTTC. Translated, it gives CASTRGTGRGGYTF.

This clone came up once. The V call is TRBV28, the J call TRBJ2-3; 12 nucleotides align to TRBD2. In germline, CDR1 is MDHEN, CDR2 SYDVKM. V trimming: 5 bases; J trimming: 2 bases; junction bases outside the gene matches: 20. This CDR3 is built from 21 residues. The CDR3 reads CASSPAGLAGGREAVTDTQYF. The CDR3 DNA sequence: TGTGCCAGCAGTCCAGCAGGGCTAGCGGGAGGGCGCGAAGCAGTCACAGATACGCAGTATTTT.

The chain is built from TRBV19 and TRBJ1-1; TRBD1 matches at 8 bases. V was clipped by 3 bases and J by 4 bases; unmatched bases: 7. This CDR3 has 15 amino acids. Germline V gene lookup returns CDR1 LNHDA and CDR2 SQIVND (reference sequence). CDR3 sequence reads: CASSMANRGATEAFF. CDR3 nucleotides: TGTGCCAGTAGTATGGCTAACAGGGGGGCCACTGAAGCTTTCTTT.

CDR3: CASSFGTDIYEQYF. The CDR3, as DNA: TGCGCCAGCAGCTTTGGGACGGACATCTACGAGCAGTACTTC. The J gene is TRBJ2-7, the V gene TRBV5-1; the D gene could be TRBD1 or TRBD2 (5 bases each). CDR1 is SGHRS, CDR2 YFSETQ, per germline. This CDR3 contains 14 residues. Trimming cost V 2 bases and J 3 bases, with 12 bases left between them.

This clone was recorded once. The chain employs TRBV5-1 and TRBJ2-2; 13 bases align to TRBD2. Germline V gene sequence: CDR1 SGHRS, CDR2 YFSETQ. The CDR3 length is 16 residues. Losses at the gene ends were 4 bases for V and 1 base for J; bases not matched to a gene: 1. In DNA, the CDR3 is TGCGCCAGCAGCCGACTAGCGGGAGGGAACACCGGGGAGCTGTTTTTT. It yields the protein CASSRLAGGNTGELFF.

This clone was counted once. V gene TRBV19 combines with J gene TRBJ2-1; 9 bases match TRBD2. Germline CDR1 and CDR2: LNHDA and SQIVND (reference sequence). This CDR3 contains 14 residues. V lost 5 bases to trimming and J lost 6 bases; unmatched junction nucleotides: 5. The CDR3 coding sequence is TGTGCCAGTAGTGGACTAGCGACTATCAATGAGCAGTTCTTC. Protein: CASSGLATINEQFF.

The chain is built from TRBV5-1 and TRBJ2-1, with 10 bases that match TRBD1. The V and J ends lost 3 bases and 4 bases, in that order; junction bases with no gene match: 4. Per the germline V gene, CDR1 is SGHRS and CDR2 is YFSETQ. This CDR3 comprises 15 residues. CDR3 in DNA: TGCGCCAGCAGCTCCCCGGACAGGGGGTACAATGAGCAGTTCTTC. Its protein is CASSSPDRGYNEQFF.

This sequence joins TRBV7-8 and TRBJ2-1, with TRBD2 identical over 8 bases. The germline gives CDR1 SGHVS, CDR2 FQNEAQ. Losses at the gene ends were 0 bases for V and 3 bases for J; bases not matched to a gene: 4. The CDR3 has 16 residues. The CDR3 sequence is CASSLAGGRLYNEQFF. CDR3 nucleotide sequence: TGTGCCAGCAGCTTAGCCGGCGGGAGGCTCTACAATGAGCAGTTCTTC.

This clone was picked up one time. V usage is TRBV5-1 and J usage is TRBJ2-1; no definite D call. This CDR3 has 15 amino acids. V lost 1 base and J 0 bases, leaving 8 bases between the germline ends. CDR1 and CDR2 (germline): SGHRS, YFSETQ. CDR3 amino acids: CASSLYTASYNEQFF. In DNA form, the CDR3 reads TGCGCCAGCAGCTTGTATACAGCCTCCTACAATGAGCAGTTCTTC.

This clone was observed once. The chain employs TRBV29-1 and TRBJ2-2; tentatively, D is TRBD1 (6 bases). V lost 7 bases and J 1 base, leaving 16 bases between the germline ends. The CDR3 is 15 amino acids. In germline, CDR1 is SQVTM, CDR2 ANQGSEA. Here the CDR3 reads CSGKGVVENTGELFF. Written as DNA, the CDR3 is TGCAGCGGCAAGGGGGTGGTCGAGAACACCGGGGAGCTGTTTTTT.

The rearrangement joins TRBV7-9 to TRBJ1-3, with 7 bases aligning to TRBD1. The length of the CDR3 is 17 residues. With V trimmed by 2 bases and J by 4 bases, 11 bases remained unmatched. Germline values: CDR1 SEHNR, CDR2 FQNEAQ (reference sequence). DNA for the CDR3: TGTGCCAGCAGCTTACAACGAGGAGGGGGCGCAGGAAACACCATATATTTT. Its translation: CASSLQRGGGAGNTIYF.